Presented here are 22 T cell receptor beta chains from one specimen sequenced in a study of response to subunit inactivated influenza vaccine. MiXCR, applied by TCRdb to the RT-PCR reads, yields one record per CDR3 protein. The sample has roughly 500,000 distinct CDR3 sequences; approximately 24% are singletons. The sequences come from CD4+ T cells sorted from PBMCs, collected roughly 5 days after vaccination. These receptors originate from a man between 45 and 60 years old who received an inactivated influenza vaccine.

This clonotype has only a few counts. This chain uses TRBV6-2 or TRBV6-3 with TRBJ1-2, with D tentatively TRBD1 (6 bases). In germline, CDR1 is MNHEY, CDR2 SVGEGT. V was pared by 4 bases and J by 3 bases, with 9 bases between. This CDR3 contains 13 residues. In DNA form, the CDR3 reads TGTGCCAGCAGTTCCCAGGGGTACTATGGCTACACCTTC. It is translated as CASSSQGYYGYTF.

This clonotype was seen only a few times. This chain connects TRBV5-5 to TRBJ2-1; the match to TRBD1 covers 7 bases. The V gene end was trimmed by 5 bases and the J gene end by 5 bases; junction bases not matched to a gene: 10. Looked up from germline, CDR1 is SGHKS and CDR2 is YYEKEE (reference sequence). CDR3 size: 15 residues. CDR3 nucleotide sequence: TGTGCCAGCAGGATGACCGGGACAGCCAACAATGAGCAGTTCTTC. Translating gives CASRMTGTANNEQFF. The full variable domain, in which reference TRBV5-5 and TRBJ2-1 provide the parts outside the CDR3, is DAGVTQSPTHLIKTRGQQVTLRCSPISGHKSVSWYQQVLGQGPQFIFQYYEKEERGRGNFPDRFSARQFPNYSSELNVNALLLGDSALYLCASRMTGTANNEQFFGPGTRLTVL.

The CDR3 DNA follows: TGTGCCAGCAGTTTATTCACAGGAGCGGCTGGAAACACCATATATTTT. Protein product: CASSLFTGAAGNTIYF. The V call is TRBV12-3 or TRBV12-4, the J call TRBJ1-3; D may be TRBD1 (5 bases). The CDR3 has 16 residues. V gave up 2 bases and J gave up 2 bases, with 13 bases separating them.

This clonotype has just a few counts. The chain carries TRBV7-3 and TRBJ2-2, with D unresolved. The germline V gene has CDR1 SGHTA and CDR2 FQGTGA. The V gene lost 1 base and the J gene lost 6 bases, with 3 bases spanning the gap. The length of the CDR3 is 12 residues. CDR3 in amino acids: CASSLNAGELFF. CDR3 nucleotides: TGTGCCAGCAGCTTAAACGCCGGGGAGCTGTTTTTT.

The V gene is TRBV28, the J gene TRBJ1-2, with D maybe TRBD1 (5 bases). Germline lookup yields CDR1 MDHEN and CDR2 SYDVKM. The CDR3 consists of 16 residues. Trimming left V 3 bases short and J 7 bases short, with 21 bases between. CDR3 sequence reads: CASSFRDYLDRGGYTF. The CDR3 DNA reads TGTGCCAGCAGTTTCCGGGACTACCTTGATAGGGGTGGCTACACCTTC.

V and J are TRBV7-2 and TRBJ2-1; D is possibly TRBD1 (5 bases). Germline V gene sequence: CDR1 SGHTA, CDR2 FQGNSA. The germline V and J ends were trimmed by 3 bases and 16 bases, with 13 bases remaining between them. The CDR3 runs to 11 residues. CDR3 protein: CASSFDRLRFF. In DNA form, the CDR3 reads TGTGCCAGCAGCTTTGACAGACTTCGTTTCTTC.

This chain links TRBV29-1 with TRBJ2-1; 13 bases match TRBD2. The CDR3 runs 14 residues. The germline V gene has CDR1 SQVTM and CDR2 ANQGSEA. Losses at the gene ends were 7 bases for V and 9 bases for J; bases not matched to a gene: 9. CDR3 amino acids: CSAVVGLAGVEQFF. Written as DNA, the CDR3 is TGCAGCGCAGTCGTAGGACTAGCGGGAGTTGAGCAGTTCTTC.

This clonotype was seen more than once but under ten times. J is TRBJ1-2 and V is TRBV5-8, with 7 bases lining up with TRBD1. This CDR3 comprises 13 residues. V was clipped by 4 bases and J by 5 bases; unmatched bases: 5. CDR1 is SGHTS and CDR2 is YDEGEE in the germline V gene. The CDR3 coding sequence is TGTGCCAGCAGCCCGAACAGGGGTTATGGCTACACCTTC. Protein sequence: CASSPNRGYGYTF.

This clonotype was seen a handful of times. This rearrangement joins TRBV6-2 or TRBV6-3 to TRBJ1-2; D might be TRBD1 (6 bases). CDR1 is MNHEY and CDR2 is SVGEGT in the germline V gene. This CDR3 spans 15 amino acids. The ends were cut back, 0 bases at V and 4 bases at J, with 12 bases in the middle. DNA of the CDR3: TGTGCCAGCAGTTACTCTGGCAGGGGAAGCTATGGCTACACCTTC. It is translated as CASSYSGRGSYGYTF.

V gene TRBV10-3 combines with J gene TRBJ2-7, with 8 bases that match TRBD1. The CDR3 has 13 amino acids. The V and J ends lost 6 bases and 6 bases, in that order; junction bases with no gene match: 7. CDR1 ENHRY and CDR2 SYGVKD come from the germline V gene. The CDR3 loop is CAIRPGQDCEQYF. The CDR3 DNA follows: TGTGCCATCAGACCGGGACAGGACTGCGAGCAGTACTTC.

The CDR3 loop reads CASSLTGRVGNEQFF. The CDR3 DNA is TGTGCCAGCAGCTTAACGGGGAGGGTAGGCAATGAGCAGTTCTTC. The rearrangement uses TRBV7-6 and TRBJ2-1; 7 nucleotides align to TRBD2. With V trimmed by 2 bases and J by 6 bases, 7 bases remained unmatched. Germline CDR1 and CDR2: SGHVS and FNYEAQ. This CDR3 has 15 residues.

This chain links TRBV7-2 with TRBJ1-2; D is ambiguous. Germline V CDR1 and CDR2: SGHTA, FQGNSA. Trimming left V 5 bases short and J 8 bases short, with 9 bases between. This CDR3 has 11 residues. CDR3 bases: TGTGCCAGCAGCCCCACGCTCGGCTACACCTTC. Translating gives CASSPTLGYTF. Together with reference TRBV7-2 and TRBJ1-2, the CDR3 gives the full variable domain: GAGVSQSPSNKVTEKGKDVELRCDPISGHTALYWYRQSLGQGLEFLIYFQGNSAPDKSGLPSDRFSAERTGGSVSTLTIQRTQQEDSAVYLCASSPTLGYTFGSGTRLTVV.

This clonotype was picked up a small number of times. V and J are TRBV7-9 and TRBJ1-1; weak D call: TRBD1 (6 bases). Trimming left V 2 bases short and J 1 base short, with 11 bases between. The CDR3 runs to 15 residues. Germline V lookup: CDR1 SEHNR, CDR2 FQNEAQ (reference sequence). The CDR3 DNA follows: TGTGCCAGCAGCTTAATGGGCAGGGGGAACACTGAAGCTTTCTTT. Translated: CASSLMGRGNTEAFF.

The chain carries TRBV6-5 and TRBJ1-2, with a weak D call TRBD1 (6 bases). V dropped 6 bases and J dropped 4 bases, with 9 bases sitting between them. The germline gives CDR1 MNHEY, CDR2 SVGAGI. CDR3 size: 12 residues. The CDR3 DNA is TGTGCCAGCAGACAGGGAACCTATGGCTACACCTTC. Translated: CASRQGTYGYTF.

This clonotype was observed a handful of times. The CDR3, as DNA: TGCAGTGCTACGCAGCAGGGGTCCTCCTACGAGCAGTACTTC. The encoded protein is CSATQQGSSYEQYF. V is TRBV20-1 and J is TRBJ2-7, with D possibly matching TRBD1 (6 bases). V was pared by 4 bases and J by 0 bases, with 13 bases between. The CDR3 is 14 amino acids. Germline CDR1 is DFQATT and CDR2 is SNEGSKA (reference sequence).

This clonotype was counted a few times. The chain uses TRBV28 and TRBJ2-3; 9 bases line up with TRBD2. The CDR3 is made up of 14 amino acids. Germline CDR1 and CDR2: MDHEN and SYDVKM. The ends lost 6 bases at V and 7 bases at J; junction bases unmatched: 8. The CDR3 DNA reads as TGTGCCAGCAGCTCAAGCGGGGGGTCATATACGCAGTATTTT. Its protein product is CASSSSGGSYTQYF.

The rearrangement joins TRBV20-1 to TRBJ2-7; TRBD2 aligns across 7 bases. The CDR3 has 14 residues. CDR1 is DFQATT, CDR2 SNEGSKA, per germline (reference sequence). The junction had 11 bases not matched to a gene; V was cut back by 5 bases and J by 4 bases. CDR3 in amino acids: CSAELPGTTYEQYF. CDR3 nucleotide sequence: TGCAGTGCTGAACTTCCGGGGACTACATACGAGCAGTACTTC.

V and J are TRBV7-8 and TRBJ2-5; TRBD2 is a possible D gene (7 bases). V shed 4 bases and J shed 2 bases, with 11 bases lying between them. The CDR3 sequence is 14 residues long. Germline V gene sequence: CDR1 SGHVS, CDR2 FQNEAQ. CDR3 sequence (DNA): TGTGCCAGCAGCTCCCGGGGGGCTCAAGAGACCCAGTACTTC. This encodes CASSSRGAQETQYF.

Points on this clonotype: A junction boundary mismatches the germline segment, possibly from a read error. The DNA for the CDR3 is TGTGCCAGCAGCCCGGGACTAGCTGGGGAGACCCAGCACTTC. This encodes CASSPGLAGETQHF. The V call is TRBV6-1, the J call TRBJ2-5, with 9 bases fitting TRBD2. Germline CDR1 and CDR2: MNHNS and SASEGT. This CDR3 contains 14 residues.

J is TRBJ2-7 and V is TRBV20-1; TRBD2 is a possible D gene (6 bases). This CDR3 is 12 amino acids long. Germline CDR1 and CDR2: DFQATT and SNEGSKA (reference sequence). V was clipped by 4 bases and J by 4 bases, with 11 bases between them. CDR3: CSATGGIYEQYF. The CDR3 DNA is TGCAGTGCTACAGGAGGGATTTACGAGCAGTACTTC.

This rearrangement joins TRBV12-3 or TRBV12-4 to TRBJ2-1; D tentatively fits TRBD1 or TRBD2 (6 bases each). The CDR3 consists of 15 residues. The germline V and J ends were trimmed by 2 bases and 1 base, with 9 bases remaining between them. The CDR3 loop reads CASSLRGASYNEQFF. In nucleotides, the CDR3 is TGTGCCAGCAGTTTAAGGGGGGCATCCTACAATGAGCAGTTCTTC.

The chain is built from TRBV5-4 and TRBJ1-5; 9 bases agree with TRBD1. The V and J ends lost 4 bases and 7 bases, in that order; junction bases with no gene match: 12. The germline V gene encodes CDR1 SGHNT and CDR2 YYREEE (reference sequence). The CDR3 totals 16 residues. The CDR3 sequence: CASSISGTGNRQPQHF. The CDR3 nucleotides are TGTGCCAGCAGCATTTCCGGGACAGGGAATCGGCAGCCCCAGCATTTT. The variable domain in full, completed from reference TRBV5-4 and TRBJ1-5, reads ETGVTQSPTHLIKTRGQQVTLRCSSQSGHNTVSWYQQALGQGPQFIFQYYREEENGRGNFPPRFSGLQFPNYSSELNVNALELDDSALYLCASSISGTGNRQPQHFGDGTRLSIL.